These 30 T cell receptor beta chains share one sample of origin, sequenced in a study of T cell responses to AZD1222 COVID-19 vaccine. Repertoires were generated with immunoSEQ multiplex PCR, while TCRdb's copy carries only in-frame clones and drops some. This sample has roughly 180,000 clones; approximately 90% occur once, and the top ten carry under 2.5%. The sample was peripheral blood, taken on day 0 of AZD1222 vaccination. The source of these receptors is an adult in good health.

Regarding this clone: The sample holds other DNA sequences that translate to the same CDR3. The chain carries TRBV4-3 and TRBJ2-2; 7 nucleotides match TRBD1. Germline-derived CDR1 and CDR2 are LGHNA and YSLEER. V shed 1 base and J 3 bases; nucleotides not matched to a gene: 2. The CDR3 runs to 15 residues. The CDR3 DNA is TGCGCCAGCAGCCAAGTGCAGGGGGACACCGGGGAGCTGTTTTTT. This codes for CASSQVQGDTGELFF.

The chain has TRBV9 and TRBJ2-3, with D tentatively TRBD1 (6 bases). The CDR3 is 15 residues long. CDR1 is SGDLS and CDR2 is YYNGEE in the germline V gene. V gave up 6 bases and J gave up 0 bases, with 14 bases separating them. The CDR3 DNA reads TGTGCCAGCACCGAGTCAGGGGCGAGCACAGATACGCAGTATTTT. Translated, it gives CASTESGASTDTQYF.

The V gene is TRBV11-2, the J gene TRBJ1-4; the D is unclear. With 4 bases removed from V and 0 bases from J, the gap between germline ends came to 12 bases. The CDR3 totals 16 residues. Germline V gene sequence: CDR1 SGHAT, CDR2 FQNNGV. The CDR3 loop is CASSSPDWATNEKLFF. Written as DNA, the CDR3 is TGTGCCAGCAGCTCCCCGGACTGGGCAACTAATGAAAAACTGTTTTTT.

The rearrangement joins TRBV6-4 to TRBJ2-7; D remains ambiguous. The V and J ends lost 8 bases and 2 bases respectively, with 13 bases between them. The CDR3 has 13 residues. The germline gives CDR1 MRHNA, CDR2 SNTAGT. The CDR3 nucleotides read TGTGCCAGCGCCCGAGACGCAACCTACGAGCAGTACTTC. It encodes CASARDATYEQYF.

The V call is TRBV19, the J call TRBJ2-2; D remains unclear. The length of the CDR3 is 14 residues. CDR1 is LNHDA and CDR2 is SQIVND in the germline V gene (reference sequence). With 7 bases removed from V and 5 bases from J, the gap between germline ends came to 14 bases. Here the CDR3 DNA reads TGTGCCAGTACCCTATCGACCGGGACCGGGGAGCTGTTTTTT. It specifies CASTLSTGTGELFF.

In this sample, this clone turned up once. The rearrangement uses TRBV3-1 (or the pseudogene TRBV3-2) and TRBJ2-1, with TRBD2 matching over 9 bases. With 4 bases clipped from V and 3 bases from J, the junction kept 7 bases outside the gene matches. The CDR3 consists of 16 residues. Germline values: CDR1 LGHDT, CDR2 YNNKEL (reference sequence). CDR3 nucleotides: TGTGCCAGCAGCCGGGTGACTAGCGGCCACTACAATGAGCAGTTCTTC. As protein: CASSRVTSGHYNEQFF.

The chain links TRBV7-9 to TRBJ2-7, with 8 bases identical to TRBD1. V lost 5 bases and J lost 4; bases outside the gene matches: 7. This CDR3 spans 14 amino acids. Germline values: CDR1 SEHNR, CDR2 FQNEAQ (reference sequence). DNA of the CDR3: TGTGCCAGCAGCCCAAGACAGGGGTTTTACGAGCAGTACTTC. It specifies CASSPRQGFYEQYF.

This clone occurred once. The J gene is TRBJ2-7, the V gene TRBV6-5; D is perhaps TRBD2 (5 bases). Per germline, CDR1 MNHEY and CDR2 SVGAGI. V lost 6 bases and J lost 2, with 11 bases in between. The CDR3 is made up of 13 amino acids. CDR3 bases: TGTGCCAGCAGCGGCCGGGATACCTACGAGCAGTACTTC. Translation: CASSGRDTYEQYF.

The chain uses TRBV27 and TRBJ2-2; TRBD2 matches at 9 bases. Germline assignment: CDR1 MNHEY and CDR2 SMNVEV (reference sequence). This CDR3 is 16 amino acids long. V gave up 2 bases and J gave up 4 bases; unmatched junction bases: 5. The CDR3 region is CASSLGIAGATGELFF. DNA of the CDR3: TGTGCCAGCAGTTTAGGGATAGCGGGAGCCACCGGGGAGCTGTTTTTT.

This rearrangement joins TRBV5-4 to TRBJ2-2, with D perhaps TRBD2 (7 bases). This CDR3 is built from 15 residues. CDR1 SGHNT and CDR2 YYREEE come from the germline V gene (reference sequence). V lost 2 bases to trimming and J lost 4 bases, with 12 bases between them. As DNA, the CDR3 is TGTGCCAGCAGCTTCGGGGGCGGGGGCACCGGGGAGCTGTTTTTT. Translation gives CASSFGGGGTGELFF.

This rearrangement joins TRBV7-8 to TRBJ1-3; D uncertain. The ends were cut back, 3 bases at V and 0 bases at J, with 9 bases in the middle. Germline assignment: CDR1 SGHVS and CDR2 FQNEAQ. This CDR3 has 15 residues. The CDR3 nucleotides read TGTGCCAGCAGCTTGGCGGGGTCCTCTGGAAACACCATATATTTT. It specifies CASSLAGSSGNTIYF. Complete variable domain (other parts from reference TRBV7-8 and TRBJ1-3): GAGVSQSPRYKVAKRGQDVALRCDPISGHVSLFWYQQALGQGPEFLTYFQNEAQLDKSGLPSDRFFAERPEGSVSTLKIQRTQQEDSAVYLCASSLAGSSGNTIYFGEGSWLTVV.

The chain joins TRBV30 to TRBJ2-4, with D tentatively TRBD2 (5 bases). Germline V CDR1 and CDR2: GTSNPN, SVGIG (reference sequence). The CDR3 has 14 residues. V dropped 2 bases and J dropped 7 bases, with 15 bases sitting between them. The DNA of the CDR3 is TGTGCCTGGAGTTTATCTGGAGGTGGGAACATTCAGTACTTC. It is translated as CAWSLSGGGNIQYF.

The rearrangement joins TRBV3-1 (or the pseudogene TRBV3-2) to TRBJ1-1; D ambiguous. CDR3 length: 11 residues. Trimming shortened V by 5 bases and J by 2 bases, and 3 bases separated the two germline ends. Germline values: CDR1 LGHDT, CDR2 YNNKEL (reference sequence). This CDR3 is CASSLNTEAFF. The CDR3 DNA follows: TGTGCCAGCAGCTTAAACACTGAAGCTTTCTTT.

This chain joins TRBV27 and TRBJ1-6; tentative D call: TRBD1 (6 bases). Per germline, CDR1 MNHEY and CDR2 SMNVEV (reference sequence). This CDR3 region has 17 residues. V lost 3 bases and J 5 bases, leaving 17 bases between the germline ends. The CDR3 DNA reads as TGTGCCAGCAGTTTGTTCCCGGGACAATCTGATAATTCACCCCTCCACTTT. Protein product: CASSLFPGQSDNSPLHF.

This clone has a single count. The chain combines TRBV6-5 with TRBJ2-7; 10 bases agree with TRBD1. The CDR3 is 15 residues long. J was trimmed by 5 bases and V by 7 bases; bases with no gene match: 11. Germline CDR1 MNHEY, CDR2 SVGAGI. The CDR3 DNA reads as TGTGCCAGCAACCCGGACAGGGGGGGGTTCGACGAGCAGTACTTC. This gives the protein CASNPDRGGFDEQYF.

This chain uses TRBV28 with TRBJ2-7; 8 nucleotides line up with TRBD2. Unmatched junction bases numbered 3, after V lost 1 base and J lost 4 bases. The CDR3 totals 14 residues. Germline V lookup: CDR1 MDHEN, CDR2 SYDVKM. The CDR3 loop is CASSLSLAGYEQYF. Here the CDR3 DNA reads TGTGCCAGCAGTTTATCTTTAGCGGGATACGAGCAGTACTTC.

In nucleotides, the CDR3 is TGTGCCACTCCAAAGAGGGATCAAGAGACCCAGTACTTC. This gives the protein CATPKRDQETQYF. V gene TRBV19 combines with J gene TRBJ2-5; a weak D match, TRBD2 (5 bases). V lost 10 bases and J lost 2, with 14 bases in between. CDR3 size: 13 residues. The germline V gene has CDR1 LNHDA and CDR2 SQIVND (reference sequence).

This chain connects TRBV29-1 to TRBJ2-5; 9 positions agree with TRBD2. Germline-derived CDR1 and CDR2 are SQVTM and ANQGSEA. V trimming: 4 bases; J trimming: 5 bases; junction bases outside the gene matches: 8. The CDR3 loop spans 14 amino acids. The CDR3 DNA follows: TGCAGCGTTGTCGCTAGCGGGGTCCGCGAGACCCAGTACTTC. Translation: CSVVASGVRETQYF.

This clone occurred once. This chain connects TRBV10-3 to TRBJ1-2, with 7 bases fitting TRBD1. CDR1 is ENHRY, CDR2 SYGVKD, per germline. The trim removed 2 bases at V and 5 bases at J, leaving 8 bases unmatched. The CDR3 spans 15 residues. The CDR3 sequence is CAISESGTDLYGYTF. CDR3 coding DNA: TGTGCCATCAGTGAGAGCGGGACAGACCTATATGGCTACACCTTC.

The chain couples TRBV29-1 to TRBJ1-5, with D unclear. V was trimmed by 5 bases and J by 6 bases, leaving 14 bases between them. CDR1 SQVTM and CDR2 ANQGSEA come from the germline V gene. The CDR3 sequence is 13 residues long. The CDR3 DNA follows: TGCAGCGTTCAAATGGTGGGAGGTCAGCCCCAGCATTTT. Residues: CSVQMVGGQPQHF.

The chain links TRBV28 to TRBJ2-7; 15 nucleotides match TRBD2. The CDR3 extends over 16 amino acids. V trimming: 6 bases; J trimming: 5 bases; junction bases outside the gene matches: 8. Germline CDR1 is MDHEN and CDR2 is SYDVKM. CDR3 nucleotides: TGTGCCAGCAGCATCCCGGGACTAGCGGGGGGCAACGAGCAGTACTTC. Translated: CASSIPGLAGGNEQYF.

The V and J genes are TRBV21-1 and TRBJ2-7; the listed D gene, TRBD2, was not tested against the DNA. TRBV21-1 is deemed a pseudogene. There are 17 residues in the CDR3. CDR3 nucleotides: TGTGCCAGCAGCACCAATGGGACTAGCGGGAGAACCTACGAGCAGTACTTC. Translating it yields CASSTNGTSGRTYEQYF.

The chain has TRBV5-1 and TRBJ2-2; no firm D call. Per the germline V gene, CDR1 is SGHRS and CDR2 is YFSETQ. V lost 3 bases and J 0 bases, leaving 12 bases between the germline ends. CDR3 size: 16 residues. The CDR3 DNA reads TGCGCCAGCAGCTACCCTTCGACCGCGAACACCGGGGAGCTGTTTTTT. It translates to CASSYPSTANTGELFF. The full variable domain, its missing parts supplied by reference TRBV5-1 and TRBJ2-2, is KAGVTQTPRYLIKTRGQQVTLSCSPISGHRSVSWYQQTPGQGLQFLFEYFSETQRNKGNFPGRFSGRQFSNSRSEMNVSTLELGDSALYLCASSYPSTANTGELFFGEGSRLTVL.

J is TRBJ1-5 and V is TRBV5-5; the D gene is possibly TRBD1 (6 bases). The CDR3 is made up of 15 amino acids. CDR1 SGHKS and CDR2 YYEKEE come from the germline V gene (reference sequence). The ends were cut back, 2 bases at V and 5 bases at J, with 14 bases in the middle. The CDR3 bases are TGTGCCAGCAGCTTCCCAGGGGTCGAAGATCAGCCCCAGCATTTT. Its translation: CASSFPGVEDQPQHF.

A single count supports this clone. The V and J genes are TRBV15 and TRBJ1-5; a possible D gene is TRBD1 (5 bases). The ends were cut back, 0 bases at V and 7 bases at J, with 13 bases in the middle. The CDR3 extends over 15 amino acids. Germline V CDR1 and CDR2: LNHNV, YYDKDF (reference sequence). The CDR3 region is CATSRDTRGGQPQHF. The CDR3 DNA follows: TGTGCCACCAGCAGAGATACTAGGGGTGGCCAGCCCCAGCATTTT.

The chain carries TRBV6-1 and TRBJ1-3; D may be TRBD1 (6 bases). This CDR3 comprises 17 residues. From germline, CDR1 is MNHNS and CDR2 SASEGT. The V end was cut by 3 bases, the J end by 0 bases, with 15 bases between. The CDR3 DNA reads as TGTGCCAGCAGTGAGCCTCCCGGGGGGCCCTCTGGAAACACCATATATTTT. Translating gives CASSEPPGGPSGNTIYF.

This rearrangement joins TRBV28 to TRBJ2-7; 8 positions match TRBD1. The CDR3 covers 18 residues. With V trimmed by 6 bases and J by 4 bases, 20 bases remained unmatched. Germline CDR1 is MDHEN and CDR2 is SYDVKM. DNA for the CDR3: TGTGCCAGCAGACCAATAGGCGGTGGACAGGGCCGAACATACGAGCAGTACTTC. Translation: CASRPIGGGQGRTYEQYF. The full variable domain, with the rest looked up from reference TRBV28 and TRBJ2-7, is DVKVTQSSRYLVKRTGEKVFLECVQDMDHENMFWYRQDPGLGLRLIYFSYDVKMKEKGDIPEGYSVSREKKERFSLILESASTNQTSMYLCASRPIGGGQGRTYEQYFGPGTRLTVT.

The CDR3 reads CASSQDRDNKKLFF. CDR3 DNA sequence: TGCGCCAGCAGCCAAGACCGGGACAATAAAAAACTGTTTTTT. V gene TRBV4-3 combines with J gene TRBJ1-4, with D possibly TRBD1 on 6 matching bases. This CDR3 is 14 amino acids long. V was clipped by 0 bases and J by 9 bases, with 11 bases between them. Per germline, CDR1 LGHNA and CDR2 YSLEER.

The rearrangement joins TRBV7-8 to TRBJ1-1; 8 bases agree with TRBD1. V gave up 5 bases and J gave up 7 bases; unmatched junction bases: 9. CDR3 length equals 14 residues. Germline assignment: CDR1 SGHVS and CDR2 FQNEAQ. CDR3 amino acids: CASSVQGAYDEAFF. In nucleotides, the CDR3 is TGTGCCAGCAGCGTCCAGGGGGCTTATGATGAAGCTTTCTTT.

J is TRBJ2-3 and V is TRBV7-2, with D uncertain. The length of the CDR3 is 12 residues. V gave up 3 bases and J gave up 3 bases, with 4 bases separating them. Germline V gives CDR1 SGHTA, CDR2 FQGNSA. CDR3 bases: TGTGCCAGCAGCTTCGGGACAGATACGCAGTATTTT. This sequence encodes CASSFGTDTQYF.